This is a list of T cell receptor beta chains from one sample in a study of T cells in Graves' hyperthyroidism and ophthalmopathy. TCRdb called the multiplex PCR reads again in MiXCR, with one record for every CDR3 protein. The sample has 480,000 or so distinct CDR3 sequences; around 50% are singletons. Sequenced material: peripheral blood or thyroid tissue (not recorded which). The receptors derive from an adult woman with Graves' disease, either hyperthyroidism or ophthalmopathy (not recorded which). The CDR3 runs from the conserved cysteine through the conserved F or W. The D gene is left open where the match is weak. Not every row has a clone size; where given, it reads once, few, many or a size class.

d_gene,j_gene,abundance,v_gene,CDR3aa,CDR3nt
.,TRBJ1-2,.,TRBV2,CASSEEVFGRGYTF,TGTGCCAGCAGTGAAGAGGTTTTTGGACGTGGCTACACCTTC
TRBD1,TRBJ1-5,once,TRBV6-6,CASSEGQGIYQPQHF,TGTGCCAGCAGTGAGGGACAGGGCATTTATCAGCCCCAGCATTTT
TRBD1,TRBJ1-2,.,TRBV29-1,CSVDPGQGDGYTF,TGCAGCGTCGACCCGGGACAGGGGGATGGCTACACCTTC
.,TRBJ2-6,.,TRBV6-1,CASKSGTSGANVLTF,TGTGCCAGCAAAAGCGGAACCTCTGGGGCCAACGTCCTGACTTTC
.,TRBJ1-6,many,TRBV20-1,CSATPRGGSPLHF,TGCAGTGCCACACCGCGGGGAGGTTCACCCCTCCACTTT
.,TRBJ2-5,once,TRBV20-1,CSARGTGGTETQYF,TGCAGTGCTAGAGGCACGGGGGGCACAGAGACCCAGTACTTC
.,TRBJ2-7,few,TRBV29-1,CSVGSAGPYEQYF,TGCAGCGTTGGTTCGGCAGGGCCCTACGAGCAGTACTTC
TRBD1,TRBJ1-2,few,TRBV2,CASTSTGNYGYTF,TGTGCCAGCACCTCGACAGGGAACTATGGCTACACCTTC
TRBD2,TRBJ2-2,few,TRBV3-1,CASSQGTSLSTRGLFF,TGTGCCAGCAGCCAGGGGACTAGCCTATCTACCCGTGGGCTGTTTTTT
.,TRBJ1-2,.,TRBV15,CATSRDLQVHYGYTF,TGTGCCACCAGCAGAGATTTACAGGTTCACTATGGCTACACCTTC
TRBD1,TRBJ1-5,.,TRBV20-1,CSASTGDRDHQPQHF,TGCAGTGCTAGTACTGGTGACAGGGACCATCAGCCCCAGCATTTT
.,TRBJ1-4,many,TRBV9,CASSQTGFLNEKLFF,TGTGCCAGCAGCCAAACCGGGTTCCTCAATGAAAAACTGTTTTTT
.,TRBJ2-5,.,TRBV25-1,CASSSPGVGTQYF,TGTGCCAGCAGTAGTCCGGGAGTGGGGACCCAGTACTTC
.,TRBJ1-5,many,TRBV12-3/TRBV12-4,CASSFRKGGNQPQHF,TGTGCCAGCAGTTTCCGGAAAGGCGGCAATCAGCCCCAGCATTTT
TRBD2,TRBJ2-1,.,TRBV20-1,CSASPPGGYEQFF,TGCAGTGCTAGTCCTCCGGGAGGGTATGAGCAGTTCTTC
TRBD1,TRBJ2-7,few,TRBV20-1,CSARGMTGDHEQYF,TGCAGTGCTAGAGGGATGACAGGGGACCACGAGCAGTACTTC
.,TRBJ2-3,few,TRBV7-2,CASSPDRPTDTQYF,TGTGCCAGCAGCCCCGACAGGCCCACAGATACGCAGTATTTT
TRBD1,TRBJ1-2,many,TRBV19,CASSSGQANYGYTF,TGTGCCAGTAGTTCCGGACAGGCCAACTATGGCTACACCTTC
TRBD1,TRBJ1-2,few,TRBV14,CASSPMDRVNYGYTF,TGTGCCAGCAGCCCTATGGACAGGGTCAACTATGGCTACACCTTC
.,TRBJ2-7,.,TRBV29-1,CSVHTTDTLYEQYF,TGCAGCGTGCATACGACGGACACGCTCTACGAGCAGTACTTC
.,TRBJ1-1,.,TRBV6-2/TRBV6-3,CASSSVGSENTEAFF,TGTGCCAGCTCCTCCGTAGGGTCAGAGAACACTGAAGCTTTCTTT
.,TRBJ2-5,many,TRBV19,CASSITSWETQYF,TGTGCCAGTAGTATAACCAGCTGGGAGACCCAGTACTTC
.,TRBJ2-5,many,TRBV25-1,CASSQDLQGTQYF,TGTGCCAGCAGTCAGGACTTGCAAGGGACCCAGTACTTC